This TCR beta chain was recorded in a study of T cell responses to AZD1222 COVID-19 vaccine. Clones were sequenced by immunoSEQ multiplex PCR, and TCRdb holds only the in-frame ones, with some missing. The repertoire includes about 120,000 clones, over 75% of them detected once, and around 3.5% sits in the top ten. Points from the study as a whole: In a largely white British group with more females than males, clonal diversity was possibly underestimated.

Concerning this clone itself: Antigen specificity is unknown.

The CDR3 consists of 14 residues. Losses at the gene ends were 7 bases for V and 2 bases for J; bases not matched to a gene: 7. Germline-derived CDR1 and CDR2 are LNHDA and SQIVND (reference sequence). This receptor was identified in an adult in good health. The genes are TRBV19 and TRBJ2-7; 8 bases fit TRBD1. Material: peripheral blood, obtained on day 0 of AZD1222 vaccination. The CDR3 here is CASKTGTGPYEQYF. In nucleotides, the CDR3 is TGTGCCAGTAAGACCGGGACAGGCCCCTACGAGCAGTACTTC.